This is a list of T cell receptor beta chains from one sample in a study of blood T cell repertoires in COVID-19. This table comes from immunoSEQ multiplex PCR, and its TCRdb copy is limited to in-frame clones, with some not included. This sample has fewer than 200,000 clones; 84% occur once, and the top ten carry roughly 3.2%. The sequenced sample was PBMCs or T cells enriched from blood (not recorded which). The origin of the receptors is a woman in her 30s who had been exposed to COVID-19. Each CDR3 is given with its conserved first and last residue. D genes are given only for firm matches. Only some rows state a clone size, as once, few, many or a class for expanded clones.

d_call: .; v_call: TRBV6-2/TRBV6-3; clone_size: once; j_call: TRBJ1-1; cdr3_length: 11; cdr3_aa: CASSYRGEAFF; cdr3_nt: TGTGCCAGCAGTTACAGGGGTGAAGCTTTCTTT
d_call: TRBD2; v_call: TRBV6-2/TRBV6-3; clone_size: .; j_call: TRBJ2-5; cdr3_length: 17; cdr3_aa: CASSLWGLAGEEETQYF; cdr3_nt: TGTGCCAGCAGTCTATGGGGACTAGCGGGGGAGGAGGAGACCCAGTACTTC
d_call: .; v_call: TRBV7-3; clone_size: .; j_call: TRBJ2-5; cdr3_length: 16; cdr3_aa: CASSLTGLGVPETQYF; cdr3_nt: TGTGCCAGCAGCTTAACTGGCTTAGGGGTCCCAGAGACCCAGTACTTC
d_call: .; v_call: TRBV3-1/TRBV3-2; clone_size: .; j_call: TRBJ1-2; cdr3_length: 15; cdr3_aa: CASSLGGASNYGYTF; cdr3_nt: TGTGCCAGCAGCCTCGGAGGGGCGTCTAACTATGGCTACACCTTC
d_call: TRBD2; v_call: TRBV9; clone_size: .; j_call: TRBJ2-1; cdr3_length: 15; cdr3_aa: CASSVGLAGNNEQFF; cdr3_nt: TGTGCCAGCAGCGTAGGACTAGCGGGGAATAATGAGCAGTTCTTC
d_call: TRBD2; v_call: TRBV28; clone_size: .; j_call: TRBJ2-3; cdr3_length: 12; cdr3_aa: CASSSPGGGQYF; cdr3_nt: TGTGCCAGCAGTTCGCCCGGCGGGGGACAGTATTTT
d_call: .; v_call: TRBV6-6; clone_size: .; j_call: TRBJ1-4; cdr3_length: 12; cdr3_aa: CASSYGPEKLFF; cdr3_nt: TGTGCCAGCAGTTACGGGCCTGAAAAACTGTTTTTT
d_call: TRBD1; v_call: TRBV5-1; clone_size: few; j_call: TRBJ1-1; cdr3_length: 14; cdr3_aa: CASSPNRGGTEAFF; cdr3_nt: TGCGCCAGCAGCCCGAACAGGGGAGGCACTGAAGCTTTCTTT
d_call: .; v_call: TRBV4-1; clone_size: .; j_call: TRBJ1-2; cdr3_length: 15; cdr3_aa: CASSQDPPGIYGYTF; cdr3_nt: TGCGCCAGCAGCCAAGATCCCCCAGGAATCTATGGCTACACCTTC
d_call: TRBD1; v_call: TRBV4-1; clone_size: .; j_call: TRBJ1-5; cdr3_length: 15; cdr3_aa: CASSWTGGSNQPQHF; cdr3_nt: TGCGCCAGCAGCTGGACAGGGGGTAGCAATCAGCCCCAGCATTTT